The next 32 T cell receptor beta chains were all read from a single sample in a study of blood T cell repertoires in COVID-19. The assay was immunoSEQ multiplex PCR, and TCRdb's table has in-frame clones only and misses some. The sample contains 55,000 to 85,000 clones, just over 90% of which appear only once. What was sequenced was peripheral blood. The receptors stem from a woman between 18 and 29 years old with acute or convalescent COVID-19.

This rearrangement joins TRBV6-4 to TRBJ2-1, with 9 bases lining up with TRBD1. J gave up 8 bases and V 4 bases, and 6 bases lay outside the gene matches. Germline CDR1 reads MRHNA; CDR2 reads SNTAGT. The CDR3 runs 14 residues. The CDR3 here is CASSGGQGVDEQFF. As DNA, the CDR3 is TGTGCCAGCAGTGGGGGACAGGGTGTGGATGAGCAGTTCTTC.

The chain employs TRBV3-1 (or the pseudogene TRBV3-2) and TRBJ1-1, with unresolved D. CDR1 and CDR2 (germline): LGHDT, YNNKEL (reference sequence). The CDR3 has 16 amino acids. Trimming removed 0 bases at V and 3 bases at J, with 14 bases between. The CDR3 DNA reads TGTGCCAGCAGCCAAGATCTTACGGGTACGCACACTGAAGCTTTCTTT. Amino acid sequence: CASSQDLTGTHTEAFF.

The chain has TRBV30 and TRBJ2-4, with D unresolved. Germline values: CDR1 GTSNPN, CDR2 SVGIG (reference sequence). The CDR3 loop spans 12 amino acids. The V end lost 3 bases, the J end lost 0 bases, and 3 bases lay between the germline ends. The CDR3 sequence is CAWRAAKNIQYF. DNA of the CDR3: TGTGCCTGGAGGGCAGCCAAAAACATTCAGTACTTC.

The CDR3 coding sequence is TGCGCCAGCAGCCAGTCCAGCAGAGGATCTGGAAACACCATATATTTT. It is translated as CASSQSSRGSGNTIYF. This sequence joins TRBV4-3 and TRBJ1-3; the D is unclear. V was pared by 3 bases and J by 1 base, with 13 bases between. In germline, CDR1 is LGHNA, CDR2 YSLEER. CDR3 length: 16 residues.

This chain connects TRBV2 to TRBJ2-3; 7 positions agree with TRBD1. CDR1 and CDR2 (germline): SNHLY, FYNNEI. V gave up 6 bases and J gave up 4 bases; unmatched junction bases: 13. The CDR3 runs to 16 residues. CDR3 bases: TGTGCCAGCAGGCCTGGGACAGCTCGCGAGGCAGATACGCAGTATTTT. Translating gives CASRPGTAREADTQYF.

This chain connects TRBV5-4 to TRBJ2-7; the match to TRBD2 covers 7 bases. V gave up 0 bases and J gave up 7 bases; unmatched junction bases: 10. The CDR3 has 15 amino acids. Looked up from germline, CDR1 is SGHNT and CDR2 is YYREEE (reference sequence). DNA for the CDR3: TGTGCCAGCAGCTTGGGCGGGAGTTTCGGTAAGGAGCAGTACTTC. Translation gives CASSLGGSFGKEQYF. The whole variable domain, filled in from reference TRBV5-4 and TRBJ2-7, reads ETGVTQSPTHLIKTRGQQVTLRCSSQSGHNTVSWYQQALGQGPQFIFQYYREEENGRGNFPPRFSGLQFPNYSSELNVNALELDDSALYLCASSLGGSFGKEQYFGPGTRLTVT.

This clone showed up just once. The CDR3 reads CASSLRMTGPSSTDTQYF. The CDR3 nucleotides are TGTGCCAGCAGTCTCCGAATGACAGGGCCCTCTAGCACAGATACGCAGTATTTT. The chain employs TRBV2 and TRBJ2-3; TRBD1 matches at 7 bases. With V trimmed by 5 bases and J by 0 bases, 14 bases remained unmatched. CDR3 length: 18 residues. Germline CDR1 reads SNHLY; CDR2 reads FYNNEI. The full variable domain, rest sourced from reference TRBV2 and TRBJ2-3, is EPEVTQTPSHQVTQMGQEVILRCVPISNHLYFYWYRQILGQKVEFLVSFYNNEISEKSEIFDDQFSVERPDGSNFTLKIRSTKLEDSAMYFCASSLRMTGPSSTDTQYFGPGTRLTVL.

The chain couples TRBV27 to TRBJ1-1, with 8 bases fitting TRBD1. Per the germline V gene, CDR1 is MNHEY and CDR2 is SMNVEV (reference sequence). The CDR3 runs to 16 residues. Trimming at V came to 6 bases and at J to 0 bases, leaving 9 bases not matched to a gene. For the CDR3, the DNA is TGTGCCAGCAGCCACATGCAGGGGGCCCTGAACACTGAAGCTTTCTTT. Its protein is CASSHMQGALNTEAFF.

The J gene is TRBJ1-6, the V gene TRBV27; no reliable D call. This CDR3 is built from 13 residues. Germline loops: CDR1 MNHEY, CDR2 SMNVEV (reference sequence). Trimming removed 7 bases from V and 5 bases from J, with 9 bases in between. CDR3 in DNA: TGTGCCAGCACAGAGACAAATAATTCACCCCTCCACTTT. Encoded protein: CASTETNNSPLHF.

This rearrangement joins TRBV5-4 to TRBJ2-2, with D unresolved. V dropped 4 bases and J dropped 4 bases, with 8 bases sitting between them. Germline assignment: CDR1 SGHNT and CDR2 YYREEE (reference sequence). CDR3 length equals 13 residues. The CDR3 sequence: CASSTTTTGELFF. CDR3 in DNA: TGTGCCAGCAGCACCACTACCACCGGGGAGCTGTTTTTT.

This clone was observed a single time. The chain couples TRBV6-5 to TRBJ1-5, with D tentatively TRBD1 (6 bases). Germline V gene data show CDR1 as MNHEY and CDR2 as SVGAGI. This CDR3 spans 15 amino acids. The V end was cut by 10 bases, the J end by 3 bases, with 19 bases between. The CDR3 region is CATSLGGVDNQPQHF. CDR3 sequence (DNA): TGTGCCACCTCTTTAGGGGGGGTCGACAATCAGCCCCAGCATTTT.

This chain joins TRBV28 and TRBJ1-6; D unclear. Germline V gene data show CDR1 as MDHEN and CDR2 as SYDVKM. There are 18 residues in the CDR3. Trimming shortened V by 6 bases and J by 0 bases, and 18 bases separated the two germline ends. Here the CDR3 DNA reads TGTGCCAGCAGATCAATTATTAGAAGAAGCTCCTATAATTCACCCCTCCACTTT. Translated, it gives CASRSIIRRSSYNSPLHF. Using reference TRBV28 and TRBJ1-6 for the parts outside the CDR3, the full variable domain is DVKVTQSSRYLVKRTGEKVFLECVQDMDHENMFWYRQDPGLGLRLIYFSYDVKMKEKGDIPEGYSVSREKKERFSLILESASTNQTSMYLCASRSIIRRSSYNSPLHFGNGTRLTVT.

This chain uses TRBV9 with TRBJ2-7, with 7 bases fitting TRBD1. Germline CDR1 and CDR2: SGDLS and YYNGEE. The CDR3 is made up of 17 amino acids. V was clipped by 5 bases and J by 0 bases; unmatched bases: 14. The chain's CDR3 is CASSRSTGTADSYEQYF. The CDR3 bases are TGTGCCAGCAGTCGCTCTACCGGGACAGCGGACTCCTACGAGCAGTACTTC.

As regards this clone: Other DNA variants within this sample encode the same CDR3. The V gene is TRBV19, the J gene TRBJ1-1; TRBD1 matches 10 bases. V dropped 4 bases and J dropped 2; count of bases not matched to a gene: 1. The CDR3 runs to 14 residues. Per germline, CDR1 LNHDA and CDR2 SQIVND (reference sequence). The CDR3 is CASSKTGGNTEAFF. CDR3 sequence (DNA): TGTGCCAGTAGTAAGACAGGGGGCAACACTGAAGCTTTCTTT.

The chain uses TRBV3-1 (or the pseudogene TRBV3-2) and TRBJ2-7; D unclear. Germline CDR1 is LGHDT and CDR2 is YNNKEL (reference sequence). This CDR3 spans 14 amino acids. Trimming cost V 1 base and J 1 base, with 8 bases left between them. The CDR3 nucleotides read TGTGCCAGCAGCCAAGCGACGGGTTCCTACGAGCAGTACTTC. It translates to CASSQATGSYEQYF.

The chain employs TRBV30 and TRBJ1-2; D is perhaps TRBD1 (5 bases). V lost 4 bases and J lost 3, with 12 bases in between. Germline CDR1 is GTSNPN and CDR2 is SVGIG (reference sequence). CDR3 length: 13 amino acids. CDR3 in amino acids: CAWTPDNYYGYTF. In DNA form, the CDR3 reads TGTGCCTGGACACCGGACAACTACTATGGCTACACCTTC.

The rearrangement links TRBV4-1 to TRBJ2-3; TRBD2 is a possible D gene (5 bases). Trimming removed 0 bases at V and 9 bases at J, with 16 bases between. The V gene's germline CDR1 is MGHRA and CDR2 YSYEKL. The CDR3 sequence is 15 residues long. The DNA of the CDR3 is TGCGCCAGCAGCCAAGATAGGGCAGGCTCGGGGACGCAGTATTTT. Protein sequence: CASSQDRAGSGTQYF.

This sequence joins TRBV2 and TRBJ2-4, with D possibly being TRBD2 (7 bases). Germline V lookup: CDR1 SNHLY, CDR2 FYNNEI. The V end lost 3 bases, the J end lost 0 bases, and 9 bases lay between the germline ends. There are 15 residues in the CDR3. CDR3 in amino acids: CASSEGGAAKNIQYF. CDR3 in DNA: TGTGCCAGCAGTGAGGGGGGGGCAGCCAAAAACATTCAGTACTTC.

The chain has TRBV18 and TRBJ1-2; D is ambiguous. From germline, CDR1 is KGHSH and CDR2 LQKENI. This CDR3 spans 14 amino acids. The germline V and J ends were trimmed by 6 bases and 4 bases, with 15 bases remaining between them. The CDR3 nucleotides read TGTGCCAGCTCGGAATTTGAGGGCGTCTATGGCTACACCTTC. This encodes CASSEFEGVYGYTF.

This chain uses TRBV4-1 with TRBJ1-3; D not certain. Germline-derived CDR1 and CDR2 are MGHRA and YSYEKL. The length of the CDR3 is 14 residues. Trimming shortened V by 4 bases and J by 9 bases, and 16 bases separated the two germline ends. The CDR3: CASSPRPVGGTIYF. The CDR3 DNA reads TGCGCCAGCAGCCCCCGACCGGTGGGAGGCACCATATATTTT.

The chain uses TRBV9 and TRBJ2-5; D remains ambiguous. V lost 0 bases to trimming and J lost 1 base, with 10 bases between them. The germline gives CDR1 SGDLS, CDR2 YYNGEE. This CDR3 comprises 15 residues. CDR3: CASSVANYFQETQYF. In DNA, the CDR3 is TGTGCCAGCAGCGTAGCTAATTACTTCCAAGAGACCCAGTACTTC.

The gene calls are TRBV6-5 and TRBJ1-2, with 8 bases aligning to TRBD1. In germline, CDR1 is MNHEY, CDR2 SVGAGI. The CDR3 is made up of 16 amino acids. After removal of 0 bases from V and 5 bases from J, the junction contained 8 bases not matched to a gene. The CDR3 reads CASSYSPETGAYGYTF. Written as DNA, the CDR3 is TGTGCCAGCAGTTACTCGCCGGAGACAGGGGCTTATGGCTACACCTTC.

CDR3 in DNA: TGTGCCAGCAGCAAGGAGGGGATCCGATACGAGCAGTACTTC. This translates into CASSKEGIRYEQYF. V and J are TRBV5-6 and TRBJ2-7; the D gene is possibly TRBD2 (6 bases). The CDR3 is 14 amino acids. V was clipped by 4 bases and J by 4 bases, with 15 bases between them. The germline V gene encodes CDR1 SGHDT and CDR2 YYEEEE.

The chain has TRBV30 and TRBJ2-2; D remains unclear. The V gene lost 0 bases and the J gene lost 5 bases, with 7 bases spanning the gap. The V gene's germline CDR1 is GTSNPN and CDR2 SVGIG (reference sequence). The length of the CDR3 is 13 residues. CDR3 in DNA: TGTGCCTGGAGTGTAATGCGGACCGGGGAGCTGTTTTTT. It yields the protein CAWSVMRTGELFF.

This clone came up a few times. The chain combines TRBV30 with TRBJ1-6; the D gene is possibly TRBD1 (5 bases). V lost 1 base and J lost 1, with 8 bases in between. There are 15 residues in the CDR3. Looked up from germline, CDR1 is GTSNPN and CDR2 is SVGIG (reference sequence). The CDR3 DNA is TGTGCCTGGAGTGGACAGCTTTCCTATAATTCACCCCTCCACTTT. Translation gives CAWSGQLSYNSPLHF.

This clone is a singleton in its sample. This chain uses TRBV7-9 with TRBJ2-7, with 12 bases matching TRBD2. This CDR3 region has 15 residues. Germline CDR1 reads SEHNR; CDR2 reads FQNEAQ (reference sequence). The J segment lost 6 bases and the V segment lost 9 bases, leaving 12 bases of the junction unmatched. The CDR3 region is CASSRLAGGVVEQYF. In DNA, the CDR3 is TGTGCCAGTTCGAGGCTAGCGGGAGGGGTAGTCGAGCAGTACTTC. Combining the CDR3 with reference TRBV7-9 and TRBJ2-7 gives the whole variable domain DTGVSQNPRHKITKRGQNVTFRCDPISEHNRLYWYRQTLGQGPEFLTYFQNEAQLEKSRLLSDRFSAERPKGSFSTLEIQRTEQGDSAMYLCASSRLAGGVVEQYFGPGTRLTVT.

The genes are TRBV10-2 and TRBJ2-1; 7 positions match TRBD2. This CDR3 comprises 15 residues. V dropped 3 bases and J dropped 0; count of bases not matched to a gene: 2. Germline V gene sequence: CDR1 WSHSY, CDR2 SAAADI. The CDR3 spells CASSEGRASYNEQFF. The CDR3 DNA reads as TGCGCCAGCAGTGAAGGGAGGGCCTCCTACAATGAGCAGTTCTTC.

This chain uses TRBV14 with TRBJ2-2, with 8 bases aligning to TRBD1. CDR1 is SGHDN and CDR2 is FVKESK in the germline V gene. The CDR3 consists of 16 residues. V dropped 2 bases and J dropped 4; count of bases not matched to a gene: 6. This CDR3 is CASSQKTGVSTGELFF. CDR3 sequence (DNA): TGTGCCAGCAGCCAAAAGACAGGGGTGAGCACCGGGGAGCTGTTTTTT.

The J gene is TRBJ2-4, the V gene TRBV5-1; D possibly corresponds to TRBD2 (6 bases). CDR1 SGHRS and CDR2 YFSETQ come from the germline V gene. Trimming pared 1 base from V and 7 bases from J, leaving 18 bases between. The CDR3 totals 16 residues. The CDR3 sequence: CASSLNPALEGNIQYF. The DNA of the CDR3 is TGCGCCAGCAGCTTGAACCCAGCGCTGGAGGGTAACATTCAGTACTTC.

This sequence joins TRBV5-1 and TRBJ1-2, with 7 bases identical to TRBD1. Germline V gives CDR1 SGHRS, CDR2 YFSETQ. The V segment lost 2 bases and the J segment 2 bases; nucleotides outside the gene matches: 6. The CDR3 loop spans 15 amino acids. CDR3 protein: CASSFRDSGNYGYTF. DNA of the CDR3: TGCGCCAGCAGCTTCCGGGACAGCGGCAACTATGGCTACACCTTC.

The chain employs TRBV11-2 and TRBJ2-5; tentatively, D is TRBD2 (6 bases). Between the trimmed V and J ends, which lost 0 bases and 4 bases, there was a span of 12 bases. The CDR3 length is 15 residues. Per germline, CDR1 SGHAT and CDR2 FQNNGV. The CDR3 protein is CASSLDRTSRETQYF. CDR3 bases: TGTGCCAGCAGCTTAGATCGTACTAGCCGAGAGACCCAGTACTTC.

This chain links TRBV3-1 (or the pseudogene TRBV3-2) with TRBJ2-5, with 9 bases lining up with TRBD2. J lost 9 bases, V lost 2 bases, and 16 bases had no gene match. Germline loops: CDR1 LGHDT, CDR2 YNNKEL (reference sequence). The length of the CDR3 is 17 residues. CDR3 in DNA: TGTGCCAGCAGCCAACTTCGCCGACTAGCGGAAATGGAGGCCCAGTACTTC. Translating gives CASSQLRRLAEMEAQYF.